The sequence of this T cell receptor beta chain was determined in a study of T cell responses to AZD1222 COVID-19 vaccine. The study, taken as a whole, reports: When two AZD1222 doses had been given, Spike-specific TCR breadth and depth rose.

Sequencing used immunoSEQ multiplex PCR; TCRdb keeps in-frame clones, though not all of them. The repertoire has around 200,000 clones, 88% of them found once; the top ten carry about 0.49%. The table lists this clone with a count of one. Antigen unknown. The V end lost 3 bases, the J end lost 2 bases, and 10 bases lay between the germline ends. The V gene's germline CDR1 is LGHNT and CDR2 FRNRAP. The CDR3 length is 14 residues. The sequenced sample was peripheral blood, obtained on day 0 of AZD1222 vaccination. This sequence was found in an adult in good health. The V gene is TRBV12-5, the J gene TRBJ1-1; D is ambiguous. CDR3 region: CASGFSGSNTEAFF. CDR3 bases: TGTGCTAGTGGTTTCTCGGGTAGTAACACTGAAGCTTTCTTT.